This T cell receptor (beta chain) came from a study of tumor and adjacent non-tumor tissue in lung cancer. Worth noting for this clonotype: Relative to the germline gene, one junction end is altered; a read error may explain this.

RNA was extracted from bulk tissue without any cell sorting. Three rounds of nested PCR, following a modified ARM-PCR protocol, produced the TCRbeta library. MiXCR, applied by TCRdb to the multiplex PCR reads, yields one record per CDR3 protein. Among more than 85,000 distinct CDR3 sequences listed, about three fifths were seen once. The receptor comes from a man aged 65 to 79 with non-small cell lung cancer. The specimen sequenced was lung tumor tissue.

The CDR3 DNA reads as TGTGCCGGCAGGACGGACAGGGGGGTCATGAACACTGAAGCTTTCTTT. Its translation: CAGRTDRGVMNTEAFF. J is TRBJ1-1 and V is TRBV6-2 or TRBV6-3; TRBD1 matches 10 bases. The CDR3 extends over 16 amino acids. Germline CDR1 is MNHEY and CDR2 is SVGEGT.